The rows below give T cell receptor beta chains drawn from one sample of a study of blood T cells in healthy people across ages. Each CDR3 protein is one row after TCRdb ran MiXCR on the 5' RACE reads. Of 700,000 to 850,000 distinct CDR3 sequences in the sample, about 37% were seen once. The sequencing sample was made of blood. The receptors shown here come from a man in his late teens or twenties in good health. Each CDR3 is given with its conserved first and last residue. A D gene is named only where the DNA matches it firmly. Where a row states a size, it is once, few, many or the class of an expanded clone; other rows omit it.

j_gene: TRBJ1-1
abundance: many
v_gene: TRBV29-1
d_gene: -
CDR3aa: CSALAAVEAFF
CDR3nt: TGCAGCGCCCTGGCGGCCGTGGAGGCTTTCTTT

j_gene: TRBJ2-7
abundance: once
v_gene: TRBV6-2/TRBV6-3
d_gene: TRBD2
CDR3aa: CASIEVSGSSYEQYF
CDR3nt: TGTGCCAGCATCGAGGTTAGCGGGAGCTCCTACGAGCAGTACTTC

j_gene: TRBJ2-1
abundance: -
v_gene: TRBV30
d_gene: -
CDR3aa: CAWSYQGYNEQFF
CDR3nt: TGTGCCTGGAGTTATCAAGGCTACAATGAGCAGTTCTTC

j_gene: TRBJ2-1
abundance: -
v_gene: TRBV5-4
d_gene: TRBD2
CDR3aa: CASSFLAGVGNEQFF
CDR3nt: TGTGCCAGCAGCTTCCTAGCGGGGGTGGGAAATGAGCAGTTCTTC

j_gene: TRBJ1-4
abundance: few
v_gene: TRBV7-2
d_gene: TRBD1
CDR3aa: CASGLGGQGSANEKLFF
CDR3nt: TGTGCCAGCGGCTTAGGGGGACAGGGCTCGGCTAATGAAAAACTGTTTTTT

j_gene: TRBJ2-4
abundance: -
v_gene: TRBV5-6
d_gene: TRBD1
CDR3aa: CASTSFRQGVNIQYF
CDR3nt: TGTGCCAGCACTTCATTTCGGCAGGGGGTGAACATTCAGTACTTC

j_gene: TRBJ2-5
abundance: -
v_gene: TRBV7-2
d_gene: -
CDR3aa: CASSLGWAQYF
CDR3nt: TGTGCCAGCAGCTTAGGTTGGGCACAGTACTTC

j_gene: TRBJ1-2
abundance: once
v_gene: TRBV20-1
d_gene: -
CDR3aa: CSARALSGGDYGYTF
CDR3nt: TGCAGTGCTAGAGCGCTTTCGGGTGGAGACTATGGCTACACCTTC

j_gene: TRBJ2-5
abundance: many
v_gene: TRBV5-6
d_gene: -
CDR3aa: CASSVNQETQYF
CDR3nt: TGTGCCAGCAGCGTTAACCAAGAGACCCAGTACTTC

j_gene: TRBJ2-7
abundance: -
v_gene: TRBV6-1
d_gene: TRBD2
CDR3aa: CASWAGVYEQYF
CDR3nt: TGTGCCAGCTGGGCGGGGGTTTACGAGCAGTACTTC

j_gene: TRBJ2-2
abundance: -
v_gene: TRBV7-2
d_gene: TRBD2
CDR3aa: CASRPGLAGEYTGELFF
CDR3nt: TGTGCCAGCAGACCCGGACTAGCGGGGGAGTACACCGGGGAGCTGTTTTTT

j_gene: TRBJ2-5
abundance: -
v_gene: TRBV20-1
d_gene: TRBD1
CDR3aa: CSASSTGVGNEQYF
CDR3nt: TGCAGTGCTAGTTCAACAGGGGTTGGGAATGAGCAGTACTTC

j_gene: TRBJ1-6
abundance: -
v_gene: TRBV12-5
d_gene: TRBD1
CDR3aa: CASGVTGGNSPLHF
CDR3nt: TGTGCTAGTGGTGTCACAGGGGGGAATTCACCCCTCCACTTT

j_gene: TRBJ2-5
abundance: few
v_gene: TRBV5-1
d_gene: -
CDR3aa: CASSQGERETQYF
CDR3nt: TGCGCCAGCAGCCAAGGCGAACGAGAGACCCAGTACTTC

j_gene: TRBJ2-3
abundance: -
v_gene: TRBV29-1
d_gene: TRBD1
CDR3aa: CSVGDSTNTQYF
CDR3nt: TGCAGCGTTGGGGACAGCACTAATACGCAGTATTTT

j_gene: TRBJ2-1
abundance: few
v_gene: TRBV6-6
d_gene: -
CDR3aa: CASSDTTYNEQFF
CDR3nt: TGTGCCAGCAGTGACACGACCTACAATGAGCAGTTCTTC

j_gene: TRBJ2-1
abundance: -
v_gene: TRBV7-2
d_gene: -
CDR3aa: CASRPARQGGRNEQFF
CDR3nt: TGTGCCAGCAGGCCCGCCCGACAGGGCGGGAGGAATGAGCAGTTCTTC

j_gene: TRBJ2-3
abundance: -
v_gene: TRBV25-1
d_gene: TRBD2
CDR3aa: CASSESAGGTDTQYF
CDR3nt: TGTGCCAGCAGTGAATCAGCGGGGGGCACAGATACGCAGTATTTT

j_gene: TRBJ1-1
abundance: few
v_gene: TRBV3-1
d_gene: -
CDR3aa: CASSQAVRLNTEAFF
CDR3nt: TGTGCCAGCAGCCAAGCGGTGCGATTGAACACTGAAGCTTTCTTT

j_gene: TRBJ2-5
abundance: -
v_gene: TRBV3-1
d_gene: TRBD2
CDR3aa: CASSQEYPAGNQETQYF
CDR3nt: TGTGCCAGCAGCCAAGAGTATCCAGCGGGGAACCAAGAGACCCAGTACTTC

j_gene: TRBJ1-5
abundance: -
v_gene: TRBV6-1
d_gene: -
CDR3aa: CASFSGPRNQPQHF
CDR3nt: TGTGCCAGCTTCAGTGGTCCACGCAATCAGCCCCAGCATTTT

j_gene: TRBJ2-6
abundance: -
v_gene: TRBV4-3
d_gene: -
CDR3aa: CASSQDFGDPGANVLTF
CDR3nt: TGCGCCAGCAGCCAAGATTTCGGAGACCCTGGGGCCAACGTCCTGACTTTC

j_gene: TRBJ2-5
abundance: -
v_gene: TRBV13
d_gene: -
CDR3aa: CASSLAEGGRETQYF
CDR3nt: TGTGCCAGCAGCTTAGCGGAGGGGGGTCGAGAGACCCAGTACTTC

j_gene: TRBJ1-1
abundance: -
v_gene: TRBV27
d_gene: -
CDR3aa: CASSLTRRTEAFF
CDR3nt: TGTGCCAGCAGTTTGACACGGAGGACTGAAGCTTTCTTT

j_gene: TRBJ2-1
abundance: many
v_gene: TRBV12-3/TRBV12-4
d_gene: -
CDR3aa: CASSLFSYNEQFF
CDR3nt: TGTGCCAGCAGTCTATTTTCCTACAATGAGCAGTTCTTC

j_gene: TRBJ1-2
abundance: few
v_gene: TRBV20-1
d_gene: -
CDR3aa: CSASSRGRPTNYGYTF
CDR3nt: TGCAGTGCTAGTTCCCGGGGGAGGCCTACTAACTATGGCTACACCTTC

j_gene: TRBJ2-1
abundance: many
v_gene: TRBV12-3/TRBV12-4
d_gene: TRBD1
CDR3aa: CASSSSGTVHYNEQFF
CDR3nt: TGTGCCAGCAGTTCGTCCGGGACAGTACACTACAATGAGCAGTTCTTC

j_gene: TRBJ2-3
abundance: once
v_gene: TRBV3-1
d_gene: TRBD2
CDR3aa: CASSYYGTSGGAFTDTQYF
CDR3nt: TGTGCCAGCAGCTACTACGGGACTAGCGGGGGGGCCTTCACAGATACGCAGTATTTT

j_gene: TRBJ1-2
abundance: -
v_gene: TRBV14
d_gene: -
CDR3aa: CASSHGTPSYGYTF
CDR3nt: TGTGCCAGCAGCCACGGGACACCCTCGTATGGCTACACCTTC

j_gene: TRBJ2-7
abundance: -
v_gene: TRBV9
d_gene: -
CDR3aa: CASSVGKGSSSYEQYF
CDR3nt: TGTGCCAGCAGCGTAGGAAAGGGGTCTAGCTCCTACGAGCAGTACTTC

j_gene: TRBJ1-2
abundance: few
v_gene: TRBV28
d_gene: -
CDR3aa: CASSHPGDSPHLRGNYGYTF
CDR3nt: TGTGCCAGCAGTCACCCCGGGGACTCCCCGCATCTCCGTGGAAACTATGGCTACACCTTC

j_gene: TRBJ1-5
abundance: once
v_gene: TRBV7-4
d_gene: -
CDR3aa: CASSLGTKNSNQPQHF
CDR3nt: TGTGCCAGCAGCTTAGGGACAAAAAATAGCAATCAGCCCCAGCATTTT

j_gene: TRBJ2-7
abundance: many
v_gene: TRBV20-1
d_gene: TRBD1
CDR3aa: CSARDPRGQGSYEQYF
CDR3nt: TGCAGTGCTAGAGATCCCCGAGGACAGGGTTCCTACGAGCAGTACTTC

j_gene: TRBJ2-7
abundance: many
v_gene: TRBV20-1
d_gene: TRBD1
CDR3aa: CSARPTGQGSYEQYF
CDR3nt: TGCAGTGCTAGGCCCACGGGACAGGGGAGCTACGAGCAGTACTTC

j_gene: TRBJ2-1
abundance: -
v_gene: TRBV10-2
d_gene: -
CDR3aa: CASSEVGYNEQFF
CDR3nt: TGCGCCAGCAGTGAGGTCGGCTACAATGAGCAGTTCTTC